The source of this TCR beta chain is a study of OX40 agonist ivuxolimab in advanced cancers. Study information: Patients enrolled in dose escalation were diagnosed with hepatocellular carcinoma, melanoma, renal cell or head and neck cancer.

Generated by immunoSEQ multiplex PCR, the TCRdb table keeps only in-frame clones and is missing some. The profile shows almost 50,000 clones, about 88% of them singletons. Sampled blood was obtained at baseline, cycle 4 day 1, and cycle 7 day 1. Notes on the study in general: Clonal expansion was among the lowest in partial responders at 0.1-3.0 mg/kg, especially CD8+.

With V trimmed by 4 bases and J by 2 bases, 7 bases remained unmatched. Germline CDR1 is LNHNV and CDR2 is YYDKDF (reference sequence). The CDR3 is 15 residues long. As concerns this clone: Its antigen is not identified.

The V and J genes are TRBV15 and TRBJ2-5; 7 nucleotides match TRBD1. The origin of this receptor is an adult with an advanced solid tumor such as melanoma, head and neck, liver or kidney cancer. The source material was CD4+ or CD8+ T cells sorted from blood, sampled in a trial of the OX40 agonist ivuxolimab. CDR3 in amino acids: CATSNHGTVQETQYF. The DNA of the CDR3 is TGTGCCACCAGCAATCATGGGACAGTTCAAGAGACCCAGTACTTC. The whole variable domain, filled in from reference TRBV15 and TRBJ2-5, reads DAMVIQNPRYQVTQFGKPVTLSCSQTLNHNVMYWYQQKSSQAPKLLFHYYDKDFNNEADTPDNFQSRRPNTSFCFLDIRSPGLGDTAMYLCATSNHGTVQETQYFGPGTRLLVL.